This TCR beta chain was retrieved from a study of blood T cell repertoires in COVID-19. Across the study: Donors in the United States, Italy and Spain gave samples during acute or convalescent COVID-19.

The length of the CDR3 is 13 residues. Germline V gives CDR1 LGHNA, CDR2 YSLEER. J lost 11 bases, V lost 0 bases, and 6 bases had no gene match. Study processing details: Amplification of reference gene primers provided the estimated nucleated cell counts. This table comes from immunoSEQ multiplex PCR, and its TCRdb copy is limited to in-frame clones, with some not included. That table is the source of V, J and clone size, and D and trimming were worked out from the DNA. The sample yields 200,000 to 250,000 clones, 65% to 90% seen once. This clone has at least ten counts. Other DNA sequences in the sample encode the same CDR3. Participant ages covered about 18 to 100 years across approximately 25 US areas. Allocation to cohorts depended on clinical history reported by the participants.

The V call is TRBV4-3, the J call TRBJ1-2; 7 bases are a match to TRBD1. The sequencing input was PBMCs or T cells enriched from blood (not recorded which). The TCR was taken from a woman between 45 and 60 years old with acute COVID-19. The CDR3, as DNA: TGCGCCAGCAGCCAAGATCGAGCAGGGGGATACACCTTC. Amino acid sequence: CASSQDRAGGYTF.